Sequencing of this T cell receptor beta chain was carried out in a study of cytomegalovirus exposure and HLA in healthy donors. The PCR ran on 60 Vbeta and 13 Jbeta primers. Method: immunoSEQ multiplex PCR; TCRdb's copy keeps in-frame clones and lacks some. The sample includes around 75,000 clones, 76% seen only once; the top ten take over 2.5%. Germline V gene sequence: CDR1 ENHRY, CDR2 SYGVKD. Trimming at V came to 3 bases and at J to 4 bases, leaving 5 bases not matched to a gene. CDR3 length: 14 amino acids. V usage is TRBV10-3 and J usage is TRBJ1-2; 7 bases are shared with TRBD1. Sequencing was done on a sample of PBMCs. The sequence came from a man between 18 and 29 years old in good health and CMV-seronegative. The CDR3 sequence is CAISEGRGAYGYTF. The CDR3 DNA reads as TGTGCCATCAGTGAAGGCAGGGGGGCCTATGGCTACACCTTC.